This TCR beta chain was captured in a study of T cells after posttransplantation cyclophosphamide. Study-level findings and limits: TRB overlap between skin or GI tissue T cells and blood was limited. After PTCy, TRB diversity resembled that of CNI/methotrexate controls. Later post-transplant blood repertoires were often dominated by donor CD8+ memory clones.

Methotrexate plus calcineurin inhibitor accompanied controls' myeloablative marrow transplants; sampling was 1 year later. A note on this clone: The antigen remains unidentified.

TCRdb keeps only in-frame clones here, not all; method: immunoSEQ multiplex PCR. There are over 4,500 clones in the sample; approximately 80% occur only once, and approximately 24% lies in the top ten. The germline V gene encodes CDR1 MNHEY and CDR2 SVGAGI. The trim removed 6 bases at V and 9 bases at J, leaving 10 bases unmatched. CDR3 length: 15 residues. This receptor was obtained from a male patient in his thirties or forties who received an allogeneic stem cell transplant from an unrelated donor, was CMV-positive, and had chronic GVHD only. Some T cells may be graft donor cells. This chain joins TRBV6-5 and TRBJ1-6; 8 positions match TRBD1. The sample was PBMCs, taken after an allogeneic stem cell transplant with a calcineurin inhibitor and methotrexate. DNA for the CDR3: TGTGCCAGCAGCCCCGGACAGGGAGGATTTTCACCCCTCCACTTT. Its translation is CASSPGQGGFSPLHF.